This TCR beta chain was captured in a study of shared clonotypes between healthy human individuals (TCRdb year 2020). Describing the broader study: The cohort included three men and a couple of women between 18 and 49 years of age. For each donor, CD4 naive and CD4 memory were each given three plates, CD8 naive was given two plates, and CD8 memory was given one plate. Blood TCR repertoires of roughly five healthy adults were deeply sequenced to estimate repertoire size and the extent of clonotype sharing between individuals. Per donor, leukapheresis produced somewhere between about 0.9 and 9 billion PBMCs. To increase sequencing depth and limit assay-specific biases, TCR repertoire library preparation and sequencing were carried out by different laboratories using diverse techniques.

CD8 naive samples were CD45RO-negative cells positively selected for CCR7, giving a CD45RA+CCR7+ population that excluded TemRA cells. The donors were healthy, HIV-negative adults who had no recently reported acute infections or vaccinations. Only Caucasian adults living in Nashville, Tennessee, USA were represented among the donors. Blood was collected by leukapheresis, and PBMCs were isolated by Ficoll-Histopaque density gradient centrifugation and then cryopreserved in liquid nitrogen vapor phase. Purity and quantity of every magnetically sorted T cell population were checked by analytical flow cytometry. Genomic DNA was isolated from each sorted fraction and quantified by UV absorbance on a Nanodrop 2000c. Broad study findings and their caveats: Sampling was restricted to blood, and TCR repertoires in tissue are likely to differ from TCR repertoires in blood. Larger estimated clonotype richness was generally found for naive subsets than for memory subsets. When a handful of donors were compared, the shared fraction of clonotypes was around 4.6% for naive CD4, roughly 3.4% for naive CD8, 2.3% for memory CD4, and less than 0.5% for memory CD8. Higher generation probabilities were observed for clonotypes shared by all four sorted-subset donors than for non-shared clonotypes. Incomplete sequencing was indicated by rarefaction of sorted-subset datasets, despite the large sequencing depth. Based on pairwise subsampling, the degree of clonotype sharing among donors was expected to be affected by sequencing depth. Because the study included a small number of donors, the genetic and exposure-history diversity represented was limited.

With respect to this clone: No antigen is known for it. Per-base qualities were not stored, and no clone one base away is much larger. At the DNA level, this CDR3 is encoded by other sequences in the same sample as well.

Using the deep immunoSEQ assay, multiplex PCR amplified TCR CDR3 regions from genomic DNA. Genomic DNA extracted from each cell subset was distributed evenly over all wells of several immunoSEQ 96-well plates, and each plate served as one replicate. For sorted subsets, each replicate PCR was loaded with about 0.2 ug genomic DNA, equivalent to approximately 27,000 T cell genomes. The purified libraries were quantified using a Qubit 3.0 fluorometer, sized with a Bioanalyzer 2100, and then quantified again using the KAPA Library Quantification kit. Every immunoSEQ 96-well plate was sequenced on a separate single-read 150-cycle Illumina NextSeq 550 flow cell. On the authors' methods: The immunoSEQ output contained only junctional sequences without quality scores, so filtering could not match that applied to full-length reads. To assign V/J genes and CDR3, sequences were annotated using PyIR, a Python wrapper for IgBLAST v1.9, with IMGT germline references. Reads with weak V/J assignments (E-value above 1e-6), missing CDR3, stop codons, out-of-frame junctions, or ambiguous translated residues were removed. V3J clonotypes were defined by identical inferred V gene, J gene, and CDR3 amino acid sequence. Percentage overlap between repertoires was computed as shared unique clonotypes divided by the size of the smaller repertoire. Repertoire richness was assessed with RTK rarefaction, the Chao1 estimator, and Recon v2.1 estimates of unobserved clonotypes. For all TCRbeta clonotypes obtained by the gDNA method from several donors, generation probabilities were computed with OLGA. The clones in this table, taken by TCRdb from immuneACCESS, are in-frame only. Not every clone is retained; where verified, under half of the shortfall comes from an unresolved V gene, and the cause of the rest is unknown. The V and J calls and clone size come from that table; D and trimming were worked out from the DNA. The sample table records a few million clones; 90% to 95% of these occur just once. Of the sample, less than 2% falls within the top ten clones.

Sequencing used naive CD8+ T cells from PBMCs. The intended sense of this specimen's cell subset or site label: CD45RA+CCR7+. This clonotype was obtained from a man aged 18 to 30 in good health. Some clones in this sample may be carry-over from other donors' samples.

The DNA reads TGTGCCAGCAGCCCGACAGGAGAAGAGACCCAGTACTTC. It encodes CASSPTGEETQYF. This receptor chain uses TRBV7-9 and TRBJ2-5; a weak D assignment points to TRBD1 (6 bases agree). The CDR3 runs 13 residues from the cysteine to the phenylalanine. The kept DNA is CDR3 alone, 39 bases in frame from the first base. From the germline V gene (reference sequence), CDR1 is SEHNR and CDR2 is FQNEAQ. Deletion took 5 bases off V and 3 bases off J, with a span of 10 bases between the germline ends.